These 20 T cell receptor beta chains were sequenced from one sample in a study of blood T cell repertoires in COVID-19. Sequenced by immunoSEQ multiplex PCR; TCRdb stores in-frame clones only, minus some. The repertoire has 120,000 or so clones, approximately 86% of them found once; the top ten carry over 7%. The sequencing input was peripheral blood. The source is a human donor in a cohort sampled during active COVID-19.

This clone showed up just once. The chain links TRBV6-2 or TRBV6-3 to TRBJ2-7, with D perhaps matching TRBD2 (6 bases). Germline V CDR1 and CDR2: MNHEY, SVGEGT. The V end lost 5 bases, the J end lost 1 base, and 15 bases lay between the germline ends. This CDR3 has 15 residues. The CDR3 region has the DNA TGTGCCAGCAGTCGCCGGGACTTTGCTTCCTACGAGCAGTACTTC. Residues: CASSRRDFASYEQYF.

This clone appeared once. The chain combines TRBV7-9 with TRBJ2-4; 11 positions match TRBD2. CDR1 is SEHNR, CDR2 FQNEAQ, per germline (reference sequence). The length of the CDR3 is 15 residues. J was trimmed by 6 bases and V by 3 bases; bases with no gene match: 4. The CDR3 bases are TGTGCCAGCAGCTTGTCTAGCGGGAGGAGAAACATTCAGTACTTC. Translation gives CASSLSSGRRNIQYF.

The chain employs TRBV5-1 and TRBJ1-1, with 7 bases matching TRBD1. V trimming: 4 bases; J trimming: 6 bases; junction bases outside the gene matches: 15. CDR3 length: 16 residues. The germline gives CDR1 SGHRS, CDR2 YFSETQ. The DNA for the CDR3 is TGCGCCAGCAGCCTACCGAGACAGGGAGGAAAGGCTGAAGCTTTCTTT. It codes for CASSLPRQGGKAEAFF.

This rearrangement joins TRBV6-1 to TRBJ2-5, with 10 bases that match TRBD1. The CDR3 is made up of 15 amino acids. V trimming: 3 bases; J trimming: 4 bases; junction bases outside the gene matches: 5. The germline V gene has CDR1 MNHNS and CDR2 SASEGT. CDR3 sequence: CASSDPGQGRETQYF. For the CDR3, the DNA is TGTGCCAGCAGTGACCCGGGACAGGGGCGAGAGACCCAGTACTTC.

This rearrangement joins TRBV4-1 to TRBJ2-3; 10 nucleotides align to TRBD2. The junction had 8 bases not matched to a gene; V was cut back by 4 bases and J by 4 bases. The V gene's germline CDR1 is MGHRA and CDR2 YSYEKL. The CDR3 length is 16 residues. The CDR3 DNA reads as TGCGCCAGCAGCCCCCAGAAAGCGGGAGGGGCAGATACGCAGTATTTT. This encodes CASSPQKAGGADTQYF.

This clone was found a few times. The chain employs TRBV6-5 and TRBJ2-7, with 12 bases matching TRBD2. V trimming: 7 bases; J trimming: 5 bases; junction bases outside the gene matches: 9. CDR3 length: 15 residues. CDR1 MNHEY and CDR2 SVGAGI come from the germline V gene. The CDR3 DNA reads as TGTGCCAGCATGGGGCTAGCGGGAGGGCTCGACGAGCAGTACTTC. Its protein is CASMGLAGGLDEQYF.

The chain carries TRBV5-1 and TRBJ2-4, with TRBD1 matching over 9 bases. Germline V gene sequence: CDR1 SGHRS, CDR2 YFSETQ. With 3 bases clipped from V and 2 bases from J, the junction kept 9 bases outside the gene matches. The CDR3 totals 17 residues. The CDR3 region is CASSSTGGGGSKNIQYF. The CDR3 DNA sequence: TGCGCCAGCAGCTCTACAGGGGGCGGTGGGTCCAAAAACATTCAGTACTTC.

The CDR3 loop is CASSQDMRGGGQETQYF. The CDR3 nucleotides are TGCGCCAGCAGCCAAGATATGAGAGGGGGGGGTCAAGAGACCCAGTACTTC. The rearrangement uses TRBV4-1 and TRBJ2-5; D is possibly TRBD2 (7 bases). Germline CDR1 and CDR2: MGHRA and YSYEKL. The CDR3 has 17 residues. Trimming pared 0 bases from V and 2 bases from J, leaving 16 bases between.

The chain carries TRBV9 and TRBJ1-2, with 7 bases matching TRBD1. With V trimmed by 3 bases and J by 4 bases, 12 bases remained unmatched. Germline CDR1 SGDLS, CDR2 YYNGEE. This CDR3 contains 16 residues. The DNA of the CDR3 is TGTGCCAGCAGCGCGGGCCGGAGGGGGCGCGCCTATGGCTACACCTTC. This codes for CASSAGRRGRAYGYTF.

The rearrangement joins TRBV6-2 or TRBV6-3 to TRBJ1-1, with 8 bases matching TRBD1. V dropped 3 bases and J dropped 1; count of bases not matched to a gene: 1. Germline CDR1 reads MNHEY; CDR2 reads SVGEGT. The CDR3 spans 14 residues. DNA of the CDR3: TGTGCCAGCAGTTATGGACAGGGGAACACTGAAGCTTTCTTT. It is translated as CASSYGQGNTEAFF.

The rearrangement uses TRBV29-1 and TRBJ1-5; 10 positions match TRBD1. The germline V gene encodes CDR1 SQVTM and CDR2 ANQGSEA. This CDR3 region has 14 residues. J lost 1 base, V lost 5 bases, and 2 bases had no gene match. The CDR3 DNA reads TGCAGCGTTAGACAGGGGGCGAGCAATCAGCCCCAGCATTTT. As protein: CSVRQGASNQPQHF.

The chain recombines TRBV4-2 with TRBJ2-1; 10 bases agree with TRBD2. Germline V lookup: CDR1 LGHNA, CDR2 YNFKEQ. This CDR3 comprises 18 residues. J lost 3 bases, V lost 1 base, and 9 bases had no gene match. CDR3 sequence (DNA): TGTGCCAGCAGCCAAGTTGAAGCGGGAGGGCCAAGCTACAATGAGCAGTTCTTC. Protein product: CASSQVEAGGPSYNEQFF.

This clone was detected a few times. V and J are TRBV9 and TRBJ2-2; TRBD1 is a possible D gene (6 bases). Germline CDR1 SGDLS, CDR2 YYNGEE. V was shortened by 4 bases and J by 2 bases, with 12 bases between the two germline ends. The CDR3 extends over 15 amino acids. CDR3 DNA: TGTGCCAGCAGCCCCCTGGGGGCAAACACCGGGGAGCTGTTTTTT. Amino acids: CASSPLGANTGELFF.

V gene TRBV10-2 combines with J gene TRBJ2-1; 8 bases align to TRBD1. After removal of 8 bases from V and 1 base from J, the junction contained 7 bases not matched to a gene. In germline, CDR1 is WSHSY, CDR2 SAAADI. The CDR3 contains 15 residues. CDR3 sequence (DNA): TGCGCCAGCTCCGCTAGACAGGGGTCCTACAATGAGCAGTTCTTC. Amino acid sequence: CASSARQGSYNEQFF.

The chain has TRBV11-3 and TRBJ2-1, with TRBD2 matching over 7 bases. In germline, CDR1 is SGHNT, CDR2 YENEEA. The CDR3 is 14 residues long. Trimming at V came to 3 bases and at J to 7 bases, leaving 6 bases not matched to a gene. The CDR3 DNA reads TGTGCCAGCAGCTTTGAGGGAGGGCTGAATGAGCAGTTCTTC. Amino acid sequence: CASSFEGGLNEQFF.

The V gene is TRBV1, the J gene TRBJ2-3; TRBD2 is taken as the D call from the table, unchecked against the DNA. TRBV1 is an annotated pseudogene. The CDR3 sequence is 19 residues long. CDR3 coding DNA: TGCACCAGCAGCCAAGAAAAGGGTTGGCTAGCGGGAAGAGGAGATACGCAGTATTTT. As protein: CTSSQEKGWLAGRGDTQYF.

The chain has TRBV5-1 and TRBJ1-6; possibly TRBD1 for D (5 bases). The ends were cut back, 0 bases at V and 8 bases at J, with 9 bases in the middle. The CDR3 has 14 residues. Germline-derived CDR1 and CDR2 are SGHRS and YFSETQ. Here the CDR3 reads CASSLEAGDSPLHF. The CDR3 bases are TGCGCCAGCAGCTTGGAGGCGGGGGATTCACCCCTCCACTTT.

The gene calls are TRBV7-8 and TRBJ1-2; 10 bases fit TRBD1. With V trimmed by 5 bases and J by 4 bases, 10 bases remained unmatched. The CDR3 contains 16 residues. CDR1 and CDR2 (germline): SGHVS, FQNEAQ. The CDR3 DNA reads as TGTGCCAGCAGCCATGATACCGGGACAGGGGTCTATGGCTACACCTTC. Translated: CASSHDTGTGVYGYTF.

This chain joins TRBV3-1 (or the pseudogene TRBV3-2) and TRBJ1-5; D may be TRBD1 (6 bases). CDR1 and CDR2 (germline): LGHDT, YNNKEL (reference sequence). V gave up 1 base and J gave up 1 base, with 14 bases separating them. This CDR3 region has 17 residues. The CDR3 loop reads CASSQGSGTRSNQPQHF. The CDR3 DNA reads TGTGCCAGCAGCCAAGGTTCAGGGACAAGAAGCAATCAGCCCCAGCATTTT.

This chain links TRBV6-4 with TRBJ1-2; 8 bases are a match to TRBD1. Per germline, CDR1 MRHNA and CDR2 SNTAGT. Trimming cost V 0 bases and J 7 bases; bases outside gene matches: 7. The CDR3 runs to 15 residues. The DNA for the CDR3 is TGTGCCAGCAGTGACTCGATTGCAGGGGGCATTGGCTACACCTTC. This codes for CASSDSIAGGIGYTF.